These 5 T cell receptor beta chains were sequenced from one sample in a study of T cells in Graves' hyperthyroidism and ophthalmopathy. Researchers amplified the TCR beta CDR3 regions from RNA transcripts. The study used the HTBI primer set for a first-round RT-PCR of the TCR CDR3. Via MiXCR, TCRdb re-called the multiplex PCR reads, giving one row per CDR3 protein. The sample has hundreds of thousands of distinct CDR3 sequences, approximately 19% seen once; the top ten hold 16%. The sample comprised blood. All receptors derive from a woman in her fifties or sixties with Graves' hyperthyroidism that later progressed to Graves' ophthalmopathy.

The gene calls are TRBV29-1 and TRBJ1-1; TRBD1 agrees at 9 bases. The J segment lost 0 bases and the V segment lost 5 bases, leaving 4 bases of the junction unmatched. CDR3 length equals 14 residues. CDR1 and CDR2 (germline): SQVTM, ANQGSEA. CDR3 coding DNA: TGCAGCGTTTGGGGACAGGGACTGAACACTGAAGCTTTCTTT. Its protein is CSVWGQGLNTEAFF.

The chain recombines TRBV6-1 with TRBJ2-1, with 11 positions matching TRBD2. CDR1 and CDR2 from the germline V gene are MNHNS and SASEGT. The V gene end was trimmed by 6 bases and the J gene end by 6 bases; junction bases not matched to a gene: 4. This CDR3 is 14 amino acids long. CDR3 protein: CASSISGGVNEQFF. DNA for the CDR3: TGTGCCAGCAGCATTAGCGGGGGGGTCAATGAGCAGTTCTTC.

Ten or more counts support this clonotype. V is TRBV7-8 and J is TRBJ2-1, with TRBD2 identical over 10 bases. CDR1 SGHVS and CDR2 FQNEAQ come from the germline V gene. The length of the CDR3 is 15 residues. J lost 5 bases, V lost 5 bases, and 6 bases had no gene match. The CDR3 here is CASSAKRGGNNEQFF. The CDR3 nucleotides read TGTGCCAGCAGCGCTAAGCGGGGGGGGAACAATGAGCAGTTCTTC.

The chain combines TRBV4-1 with TRBJ1-3; D possibly corresponds to TRBD1 (5 bases). V was pared by 2 bases and J by 0 bases, with 17 bases between. The CDR3 is 18 residues long. Germline V lookup: CDR1 MGHRA, CDR2 YSYEKL. CDR3 DNA sequence: TGCGCCAGCAGCCAATACGACGTAGCAGGGATCTCTGGAAACACCATATATTTT. This gives the protein CASSQYDVAGISGNTIYF.

In this sample, this clonotype turned up many times. J is TRBJ1-4 and V is TRBV3-1; D is undetermined. This CDR3 spans 14 amino acids. Germline V gene sequence: CDR1 LGHDT, CDR2 YNNKEL (reference sequence). With 3 bases removed from V and 3 bases from J, the gap between germline ends came to 8 bases. The CDR3 is CASSHAGANEKLFF. In DNA form, the CDR3 reads TGTGCCAGCAGCCACGCAGGTGCTAATGAAAAACTGTTTTTT. The full variable domain, completed using reference TRBV3-1 and TRBJ1-4, is DTAVSQTPKYLVTQMGNDKSIKCEQNLGHDTMYWYKQDSKKFLKIMFSYNNKELIINETVPNRFSPKSPDKAHLNLHINSLELGDSAVYFCASSHAGANEKLFFGSGTQLSVL.